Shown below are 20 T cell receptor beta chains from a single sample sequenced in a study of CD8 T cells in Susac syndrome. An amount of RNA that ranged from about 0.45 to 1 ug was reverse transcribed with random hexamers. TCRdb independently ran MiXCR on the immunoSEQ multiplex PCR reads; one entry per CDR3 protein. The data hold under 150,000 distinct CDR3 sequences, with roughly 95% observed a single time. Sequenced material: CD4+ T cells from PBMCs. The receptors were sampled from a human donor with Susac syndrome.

CDR3 bases: TGTGCCAGCAGTTCCATTTGGACAGCGGCAATCCACGAGCAGTACTTC. It translates to CASSSIWTAAIHEQYF. The V call is TRBV27, the J call TRBJ2-7; perhaps TRBD1 as D (6 bases). The germline CDR1 and CDR2 sequences are MNHEY and SMNVEV (reference sequence). Deletions cut 4 bases from V and 5 bases from J, with 21 bases between. This CDR3 is built from 16 residues.

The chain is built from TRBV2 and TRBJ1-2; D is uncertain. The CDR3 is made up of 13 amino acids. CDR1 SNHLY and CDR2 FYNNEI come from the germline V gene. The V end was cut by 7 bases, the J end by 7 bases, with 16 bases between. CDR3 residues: CASNMRFLSGYTF. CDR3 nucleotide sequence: TGTGCCAGCAATATGCGGTTCTTGAGTGGCTACACCTTC.

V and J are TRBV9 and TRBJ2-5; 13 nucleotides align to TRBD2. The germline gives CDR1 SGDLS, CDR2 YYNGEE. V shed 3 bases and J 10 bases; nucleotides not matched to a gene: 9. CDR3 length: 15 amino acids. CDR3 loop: CASSGTGLAGVVQYF. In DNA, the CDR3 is TGTGCCAGCAGCGGGACAGGACTAGCGGGAGTTGTCCAGTACTTC.

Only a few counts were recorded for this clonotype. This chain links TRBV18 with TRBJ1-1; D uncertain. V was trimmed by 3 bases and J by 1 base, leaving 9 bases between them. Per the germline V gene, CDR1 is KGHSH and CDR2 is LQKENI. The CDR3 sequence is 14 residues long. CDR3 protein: CASSPIPRNTEAFF. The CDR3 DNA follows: TGTGCCAGCTCACCCATCCCCAGGAACACTGAAGCTTTCTTT. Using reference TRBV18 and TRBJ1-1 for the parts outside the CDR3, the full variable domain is NAGVMQNPRHLVRRRGQEARLRCSPMKGHSHVYWYRQLPEEGLKFMVYLQKENIIDESGMPKERFSAEFPKEGPSILRIQQVVRGDSAAYFCASSPIPRNTEAFFGQGTRLTVV.

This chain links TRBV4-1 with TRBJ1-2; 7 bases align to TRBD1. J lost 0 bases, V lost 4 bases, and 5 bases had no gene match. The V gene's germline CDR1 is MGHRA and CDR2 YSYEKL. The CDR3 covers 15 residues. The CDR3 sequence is CASSLQTGSNYGYTF. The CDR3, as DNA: TGCGCCAGCAGCCTCCAGACAGGGTCTAACTATGGCTACACCTTC.

Written as DNA, the CDR3 is TGCAGTGCTAGTAGCAGGATGGGGAATGAGCAGTTCTTC. Translating gives CSASSRMGNEQFF. This chain joins TRBV20-1 and TRBJ2-1; D gene ambiguous. Trimming took off 3 bases at V and 7 bases at J, with 13 bases between the two ends. The germline V gene has CDR1 DFQATT and CDR2 SNEGSKA (reference sequence). The CDR3 totals 13 residues.

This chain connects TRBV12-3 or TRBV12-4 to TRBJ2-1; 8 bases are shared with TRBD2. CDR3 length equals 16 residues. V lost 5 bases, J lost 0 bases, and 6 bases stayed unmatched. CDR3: CASSRSGASSYNEQFF. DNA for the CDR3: TGTGCCAGCAGTCGTAGCGGGGCGAGCTCCTACAATGAGCAGTTCTTC.

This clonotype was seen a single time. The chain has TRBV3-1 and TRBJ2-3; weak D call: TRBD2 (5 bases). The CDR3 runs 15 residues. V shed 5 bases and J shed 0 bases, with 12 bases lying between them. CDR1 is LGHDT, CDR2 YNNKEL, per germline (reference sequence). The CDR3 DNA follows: TGTGCCAGCAGCAACCCGAGCGGAAGCACAGATACGCAGTATTTT. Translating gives CASSNPSGSTDTQYF.

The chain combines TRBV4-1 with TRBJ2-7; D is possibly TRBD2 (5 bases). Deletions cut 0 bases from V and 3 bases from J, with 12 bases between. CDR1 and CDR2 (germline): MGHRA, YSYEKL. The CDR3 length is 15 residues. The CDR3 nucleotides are TGCGCCAGCAGCCAAGATGCGGGTGAGGGCTACGAGCAGTACTTC. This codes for CASSQDAGEGYEQYF.

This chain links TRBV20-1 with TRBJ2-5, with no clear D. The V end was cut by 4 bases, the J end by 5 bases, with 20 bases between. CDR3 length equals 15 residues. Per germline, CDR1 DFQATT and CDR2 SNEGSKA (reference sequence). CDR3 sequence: CSATHSGLLVETQYF. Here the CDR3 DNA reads TGCAGTGCTACACACTCCGGGCTACTGGTGGAGACCCAGTACTTC.

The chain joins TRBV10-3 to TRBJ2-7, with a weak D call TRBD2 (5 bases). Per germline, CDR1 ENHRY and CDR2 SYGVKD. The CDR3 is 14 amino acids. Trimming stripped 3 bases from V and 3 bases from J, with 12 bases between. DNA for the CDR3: TGTGCCATCAGTGAAGGGCTAGCCTTCTACGAGCAGTACTTC. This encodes CAISEGLAFYEQYF.

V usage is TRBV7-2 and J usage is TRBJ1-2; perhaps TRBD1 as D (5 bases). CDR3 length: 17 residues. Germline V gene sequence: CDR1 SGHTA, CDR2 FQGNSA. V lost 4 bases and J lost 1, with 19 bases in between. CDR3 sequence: CASSSRASQPYNYGYTF. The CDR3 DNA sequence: TGTGCCAGCAGCTCCAGGGCTTCCCAGCCCTATAACTATGGCTACACCTTC.

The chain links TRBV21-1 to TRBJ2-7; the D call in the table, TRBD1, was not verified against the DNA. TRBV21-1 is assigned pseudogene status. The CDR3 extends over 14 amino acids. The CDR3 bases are TGTGCCAGCAGTTGGGGACAGACATCCGCCGAGCAGTACTTC. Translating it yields CASSWGQTSAEQYF.

This CDR3 reads CASSGLRTGELFF. The CDR3 DNA reads as TGTGCCAGTTCGGGTTTACGGACCGGGGAGCTGTTTTTT. This rearrangement joins TRBV7-2 to TRBJ2-2; unclear D gene. Germline CDR1 is SGHTA and CDR2 is FQGNSA. V lost 9 bases and J lost 5, with 13 bases in between. The CDR3 loop spans 13 amino acids. Using reference TRBV7-2 and TRBJ2-2 for the parts outside the CDR3, the full variable domain is GAGVSQSPSNKVTEKGKDVELRCDPISGHTALYWYRQSLGQGLEFLIYFQGNSAPDKSGLPSDRFSAERTGGSVSTLTIQRTQQEDSAVYLCASSGLRTGELFFGEGSRLTVL.

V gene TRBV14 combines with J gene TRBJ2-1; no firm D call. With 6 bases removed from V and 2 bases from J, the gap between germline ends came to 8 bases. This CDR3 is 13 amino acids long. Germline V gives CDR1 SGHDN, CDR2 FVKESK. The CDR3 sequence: CASSFGTYNEQFF. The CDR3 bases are TGTGCCAGCAGTTTCGGCACCTACAATGAGCAGTTCTTC.

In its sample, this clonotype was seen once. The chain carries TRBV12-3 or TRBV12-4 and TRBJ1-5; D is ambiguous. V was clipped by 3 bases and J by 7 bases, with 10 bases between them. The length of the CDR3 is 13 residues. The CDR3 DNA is TGTGCCAGCAGTTTCGGGTTAAGGCAGCCCCAGCATTTT. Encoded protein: CASSFGLRQPQHF.

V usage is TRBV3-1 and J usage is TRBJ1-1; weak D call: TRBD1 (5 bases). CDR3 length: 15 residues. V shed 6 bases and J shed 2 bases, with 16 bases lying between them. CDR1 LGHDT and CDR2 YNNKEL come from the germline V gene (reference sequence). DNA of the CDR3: TGTGCCAGCAGGCCAAGTGGGGCGCGAAACACTGAAGCTTTCTTT. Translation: CASRPSGARNTEAFF.

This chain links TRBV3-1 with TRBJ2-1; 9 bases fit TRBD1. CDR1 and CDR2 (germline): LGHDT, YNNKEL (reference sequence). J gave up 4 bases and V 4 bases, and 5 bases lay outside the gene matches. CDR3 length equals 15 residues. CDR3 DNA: TGTGCCAGCAGCCCTACAGGGGGCGCATACAATGAGCAGTTCTTC. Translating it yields CASSPTGGAYNEQFF.

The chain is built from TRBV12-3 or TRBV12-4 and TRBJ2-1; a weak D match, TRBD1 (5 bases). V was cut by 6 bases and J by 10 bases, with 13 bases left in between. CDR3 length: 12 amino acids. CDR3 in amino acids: CASSPRQKEQFF. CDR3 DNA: TGTGCCAGCAGCCCCAGACAGAAGGAGCAGTTCTTC.

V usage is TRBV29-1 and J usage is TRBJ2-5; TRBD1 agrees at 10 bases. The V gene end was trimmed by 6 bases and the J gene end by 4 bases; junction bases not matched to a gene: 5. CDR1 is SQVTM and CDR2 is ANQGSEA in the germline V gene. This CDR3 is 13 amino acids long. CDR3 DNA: TGCAGCGTCCTCCGGGACAGGGGAGAGACCCAGTACTTC. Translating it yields CSVLRDRGETQYF. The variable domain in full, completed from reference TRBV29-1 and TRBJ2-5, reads SAVISQKPSRDICQRGTSLTIQCQVDSQVTMMFWYRQQPGQSLTLIATANQGSEATYESGFVIDKFPISRPNLTFSTLTVSNMSPEDSSIYLCSVLRDRGETQYFGPGTRLLVL.